A single sample gave rise to the 26 T cell receptor beta chains below, sequenced in a study of radiotherapy plus CTLA-4 blockade in lung cancer. TCRdb's copy holds only in-frame clones and misses some; the assay was immunoSEQ multiplex PCR. The repertoire has about 72,000 clones, more than 75% of them found once; the top ten carry roughly 7%. Sequencing was performed on peripheral blood, taken from a patient treated with radiotherapy plus ipilimumab. Receptors were obtained from a human donor with non-small cell lung cancer who had a complete response to radiotherapy plus ipilimumab.

V and J are TRBV7-2 and TRBJ1-2; 7 nucleotides agree with TRBD1. CDR1 is SGHTA, CDR2 FQGNSA, per germline. Losses at the gene ends were 5 bases for V and 8 bases for J; bases not matched to a gene: 8. This CDR3 comprises 13 residues. CDR3 loop: CASSPDRERGYTF. For the CDR3, the DNA is TGTGCCAGCAGCCCCGACAGGGAAAGGGGCTACACCTTC.

The chain has TRBV27 and TRBJ2-1, with 10 bases identical to TRBD2. This CDR3 region has 15 residues. V dropped 4 bases and J dropped 6; count of bases not matched to a gene: 6. Germline CDR1 is MNHEY and CDR2 is SMNVEV (reference sequence). CDR3 in amino acids: CASSWWTSGANEQFF. The CDR3 DNA sequence: TGTGCCAGCAGTTGGTGGACTAGCGGAGCCAATGAGCAGTTCTTC.

V usage is TRBV4-3 and J usage is TRBJ2-7; a possible D gene is TRBD1 (6 bases). The CDR3 sequence is 15 residues long. Trimming removed 2 bases from V and 3 bases from J, with 14 bases in between. Looked up from germline, CDR1 is LGHNA and CDR2 is YSLEER. Here the CDR3 reads CASSQSDRSVYEQYF. The CDR3 DNA reads as TGCGCCAGCAGCCAAAGCGACAGGTCTGTCTACGAGCAGTACTTC.

The gene calls are TRBV19 and TRBJ1-1; maybe TRBD1 (6 bases). Germline CDR1 LNHDA, CDR2 SQIVND (reference sequence). Trimming took 4 bases from V and 4 from J, leaving 13 bases between them. This CDR3 contains 14 residues. CDR3 coding DNA: TGTGCCAGTAGTAAAATGGGACAAATCACTGAAGCTTTCTTT. This sequence encodes CASSKMGQITEAFF.

The rearrangement uses TRBV7-6 and TRBJ2-7, with D tentatively TRBD2 (5 bases). Trimming stripped 1 base from V and 2 bases from J, with 12 bases between. The CDR3 extends over 15 amino acids. Germline loops: CDR1 SGHVS, CDR2 FNYEAQ. CDR3 sequence (DNA): TGTGCCAGCAGCTTAGAAGAGGGTTCAACCTACGAGCAGTACTTC. Translated, it gives CASSLEEGSTYEQYF.

This chain connects TRBV11-2 to TRBJ2-2; no clear D gene. The germline V gene has CDR1 SGHAT and CDR2 FQNNGV. V dropped 1 base and J dropped 4 bases, with 19 bases sitting between them. The CDR3 contains 18 residues. The CDR3 region has the DNA TGTGCCAGCAGCTTAGGGAGAGGTGGGGTGTTAGTCACCGGGGAGCTGTTTTTT. Its protein product is CASSLGRGGVLVTGELFF.

This clone was counted only a few times. The chain recombines TRBV10-3 with TRBJ2-6; 11 bases are a match to TRBD1. This CDR3 spans 16 amino acids. Per the germline V gene, CDR1 is ENHRY and CDR2 is SYGVKD. V shed 5 bases and J 2 bases; nucleotides not matched to a gene: 2. CDR3 nucleotides: TGTGCCATCAGTAAGGACAGGGGGCCTGGGGCCAACGTCCTGACTTTC. This codes for CAISKDRGPGANVLTF.

The chain is built from TRBV12-5 and TRBJ1-3, with D hard to call. With 2 bases removed from V and 4 bases from J, the gap between germline ends came to 6 bases. This CDR3 comprises 13 residues. Germline CDR1 and CDR2: LGHNT and FRNRAP. CDR3 nucleotides: TGTGCTAGTGGTTTGATCTTAGGAAACACCATATATTTT. Protein product: CASGLILGNTIYF.

The chain recombines TRBV6-6 with TRBJ2-1; D is uncertain. The CDR3 extends over 12 amino acids. CDR1 and CDR2 from the germline V gene are MNHNY and SVGAGI (reference sequence). V dropped 0 bases and J dropped 10 bases, with 7 bases sitting between them. The CDR3 is CASSYSNSEQFF. The CDR3 nucleotides read TGTGCCAGCAGTTACTCGAACAGCGAGCAGTTCTTC.

The CDR3 here is CATSRGGDTNTGELFF. The CDR3, as DNA: TGTGCCACCAGCAGGGGGGGAGACACGAACACCGGGGAGCTGTTTTTT. This chain joins TRBV15 and TRBJ2-2; a possible D gene is TRBD2 (6 bases). Germline CDR1 LNHNV, CDR2 YYDKDF (reference sequence). The CDR3 is 16 residues long. Trimming left V 3 bases short and J 0 bases short, with 11 bases between.

The V call is TRBV7-2, the J call TRBJ1-5, with D tentatively TRBD1 (5 bases). The CDR3 consists of 17 residues. Germline CDR1 is SGHTA and CDR2 is FQGNSA. V lost 1 base to trimming and J lost 4 bases, with 17 bases between them. The CDR3 loop is CASSLGKPGRSNQPQHF. DNA of the CDR3: TGTGCCAGCAGCTTAGGTAAGCCGGGACGGTCGAATCAGCCCCAGCATTTT.

The chain has TRBV7-9 and TRBJ1-2; TRBD1 matches 8 bases. Germline V gives CDR1 SEHNR, CDR2 FQNEAQ (reference sequence). V shed 5 bases, J shed 6 bases, and the junction held 5 bases outside the gene matches. There are 13 residues in the CDR3. The CDR3 loop reads CASSPGQGHGYTF. CDR3 bases: TGTGCCAGCAGCCCCGGACAGGGCCATGGCTACACCTTC.

The chain joins TRBV20-1 to TRBJ2-5; no firm D call. V lost 3 bases to trimming and J lost 4 bases, with 3 bases between them. Germline V gene lookup returns CDR1 DFQATT and CDR2 SNEGSKA (reference sequence). This CDR3 spans 10 amino acids. Here the CDR3 DNA reads TGCAGTGCTAGCGTAGAGACCCAGTACTTC. It yields the protein CSASVETQYF.

The rearrangement links TRBV27 to TRBJ1-2, with 7 bases lining up with TRBD1. Germline CDR1 MNHEY, CDR2 SMNVEV (reference sequence). V was clipped by 4 bases and J by 6 bases; unmatched bases: 14. CDR3 length: 16 residues. CDR3 in DNA: TGTGCCAGCAGTTCGTTAAACCGGGACAGTTCGGATGGCTACACCTTC. It codes for CASSSLNRDSSDGYTF.

The chain couples TRBV30 to TRBJ1-2, with a weak D call TRBD1 (5 bases). The V and J ends lost 5 bases and 3 bases respectively, with 16 bases between them. Germline V gene sequence: CDR1 GTSNPN, CDR2 SVGIG (reference sequence). CDR3 size: 14 residues. The DNA of the CDR3 is TGTGCCTGGTGCCGACAAGGGACCTACTATGGCTACACCTTC. Its protein product is CAWCRQGTYYGYTF.

This clone was found a few times. The chain couples TRBV4-1 to TRBJ1-2, with unresolved D. The CDR3 is 16 residues long. The V and J ends lost 2 bases and 6 bases respectively, with 19 bases between them. From germline, CDR1 is MGHRA and CDR2 YSYEKL. CDR3 nucleotide sequence: TGCGCCAGCAGCCAAACGGTCCTGAGGGCTGGGGATGGCTACACCTTC. Its translation: CASSQTVLRAGDGYTF.

The chain joins TRBV12-5 to TRBJ2-1; D is unclear. The CDR3 consists of 13 residues. V gave up 5 bases and J gave up 5 bases, with 10 bases separating them. Germline V gene lookup returns CDR1 LGHNT and CDR2 FRNRAP. The DNA for the CDR3 is TGTGCTAGTGGTACTCCCACCAACAATGAGCAGTTCTTC. This sequence encodes CASGTPTNNEQFF.

The CDR3 reads CASSSSTGQGRNTF. CDR3 bases: TGTGCCAGCAGCTCTAGCACGGGACAGGGACGAAACACCTTC. This chain uses TRBV7-2 with TRBJ1-2; TRBD1 aligns across 9 bases. The CDR3 is 14 residues long. In germline, CDR1 is SGHTA, CDR2 FQGNSA. V shed 4 bases, J shed 12 bases, and the junction held 12 bases outside the gene matches.

V gene TRBV6-6 combines with J gene TRBJ2-7; 7 nucleotides match TRBD2. V lost 7 bases, J lost 0 bases, and 6 bases stayed unmatched. CDR3 length: 14 amino acids. Germline lookup yields CDR1 MNHNY and CDR2 SVGAGI (reference sequence). The CDR3 protein is CASNSGGFSYEQYV. The CDR3 bases are TGTGCCAGCAATTCGGGAGGCTTCTCCTACGAGCAGTACGTC.

This chain uses TRBV30 with TRBJ2-3, with 8 bases lining up with TRBD2. V shed 0 bases, J shed 6 bases, and the junction held 5 bases outside the gene matches. The germline CDR1 and CDR2 sequences are GTSNPN and SVGIG (reference sequence). The CDR3 is 14 amino acids. This CDR3 is CAWSVRGGVDTQYF. Here the CDR3 DNA reads TGTGCCTGGAGTGTACGGGGGGGCGTGGATACGCAGTATTTT.

V and J are TRBV2 and TRBJ1-4; 8 positions agree with TRBD1. This CDR3 has 16 amino acids. J gave up 0 bases and V 3 bases, and 3 bases lay outside the gene matches. Germline assignment: CDR1 SNHLY and CDR2 FYNNEI. CDR3 sequence (DNA): TGTGCCAGCAGTGACAGGGGGCTTGCAACTAATGAAAAACTGTTTTTT. It translates to CASSDRGLATNEKLFF.

The chain recombines TRBV7-6 with TRBJ1-3; D perhaps matches TRBD1 (5 bases). Germline V gene lookup returns CDR1 SGHVS and CDR2 FNYEAQ. CDR3 length: 17 amino acids. V was clipped by 5 bases and J by 1 base, with 18 bases between them. CDR3 sequence: CASSPRQTPLSGNTIYF. CDR3 DNA: TGTGCCAGCAGCCCCCGACAGACACCTTTATCTGGAAACACCATATATTTT.

This chain uses TRBV6-5 with TRBJ1-5, with D possibly being TRBD1 (6 bases). CDR3 size: 15 residues. Germline CDR1 reads MNHEY; CDR2 reads SVGAGI. Trimming left V 5 bases short and J 1 base short, with 12 bases between. The CDR3 sequence is CASSPTGLSNQPQHF. As DNA, the CDR3 is TGTGCCAGCAGTCCTACAGGGCTGAGCAATCAGCCCCAGCATTTT.

The rearrangement uses TRBV19 and TRBJ1-2, with D possibly being TRBD1 (5 bases). Germline V CDR1 and CDR2: LNHDA, SQIVND (reference sequence). This CDR3 is 15 amino acids long. The V end was cut by 5 bases, the J end by 4 bases, with 17 bases between. The CDR3 region is CASSARGGNFYGYTF. The CDR3 nucleotides are TGTGCCAGTAGTGCCCGCGGGGGAAACTTCTATGGCTACACCTTC.

J is TRBJ2-7 and V is TRBV11-3, with D perhaps TRBD1 or TRBD2 (5 bases each). Germline V gene data show CDR1 as SGHNT and CDR2 as YENEEA. The CDR3 loop spans 13 amino acids. V lost 0 bases to trimming and J lost 5 bases, with 8 bases between them. CDR3 nucleotides: TGTGCCAGCAGCTTAGATTTGGGACACGAGCAGTACTTC. It codes for CASSLDLGHEQYF.

The V gene is TRBV2, the J gene TRBJ1-1; 7 positions agree with TRBD1. Germline-derived CDR1 and CDR2 are SNHLY and FYNNEI. The CDR3 is 17 amino acids. With V trimmed by 5 bases and J by 3 bases, 15 bases remained unmatched. This chain's CDR3 is CASSSRQGRITHTEAFF. CDR3 bases: TGTGCCAGCAGTTCCCGACAGGGCCGTATAACGCACACTGAAGCTTTCTTT.